This TCR beta chain was found in a study of blood T cell repertoires in COVID-19. CDR3 length: 16 amino acids. Deletions cut 5 bases from V and 2 bases from J, with 17 bases between. Germline V gene data show CDR1 as SGHTA and CDR2 as FQGNSA. Data came from immunoSEQ multiplex PCR; TCRdb stores just in-frame clones and leaves some out. Here the sample spans a few hundred thousand clones, approximately 86% being singletons. Seattle's enrolled individuals joined amid active infection and were then monitored longitudinally. The sequence derives from a woman in her 70s with COVID-19, enrolled during active disease. This chain joins TRBV7-2 and TRBJ2-3, with TRBD2 as a possible D gene (6 bases). The sequencing sample was made of peripheral blood. The CDR3 loop reads CASSDRTIFSTDTQYF. The CDR3 DNA is TGTGCCAGCAGCGACCGGACTATTTTTTCCACAGATACGCAGTATTTT.